The clone carrying this T cell receptor (beta chain) was seen more than once but under ten times. These data originate in a study of blood T cells in healthy people across ages. For the second PCR, which ran for about 6 to 11 cycles, a sample-barcoded 5' primer and a J-beta primer mix were used. TCRdb re-analysed the 5' RACE reads in MiXCR, keeping a single row per CDR3 protein. The sample lists some 800,000 distinct CDR3 sequences; 20% to 25% were seen once. Deletions cut 3 bases from V and 0 bases from J, with 12 bases between. The V gene's germline CDR1 is KGHSH and CDR2 LQKENI. CDR3 size: 16 residues. Peripheral blood was drawn, approximately 9.7 milliliters per donor. These data are also associated with another study on T cells of mothers and their children.

This chain joins TRBV18 and TRBJ1-3, with D possibly TRBD1 on 5 matching bases. The source material was blood. This clonotype originated in a boy between 5 and 17 years old in good health. The DNA for the CDR3 is TGTGCCAGCTCACCGGCAAGGGGACCCTCTGGAAACACCATATATTTT. Amino acids: CASSPARGPSGNTIYF.